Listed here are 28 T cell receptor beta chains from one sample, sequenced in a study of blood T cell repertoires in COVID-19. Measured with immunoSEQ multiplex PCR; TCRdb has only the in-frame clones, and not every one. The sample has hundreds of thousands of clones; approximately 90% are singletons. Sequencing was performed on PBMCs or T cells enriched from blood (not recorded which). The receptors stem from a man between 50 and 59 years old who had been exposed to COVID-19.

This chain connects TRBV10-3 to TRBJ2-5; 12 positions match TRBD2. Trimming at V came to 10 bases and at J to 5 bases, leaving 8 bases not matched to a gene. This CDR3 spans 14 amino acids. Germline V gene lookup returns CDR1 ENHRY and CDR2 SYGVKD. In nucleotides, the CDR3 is TGTGCCACCCAGACTAGCGGGGGCTTGGAGACCCAGTACTTC. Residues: CATQTSGGLETQYF.

CDR3 coding DNA: TGCGCCAGCAGCCTACAGCAAGGGGAAGGGGGCTACACCTTC. Amino acid sequence: CASSLQQGEGGYTF. The rearrangement uses TRBV4-1 and TRBJ1-2; maybe TRBD1 (5 bases). Trimming removed 4 bases from V and 8 bases from J, with 17 bases in between. CDR1 and CDR2 (germline): MGHRA, YSYEKL. The CDR3 totals 14 residues.

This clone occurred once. DNA for the CDR3: TGTGCCACCAGTGATCTGACGGGGGGGCCAGGGGAGACCCAGTACTTC. Encoded protein: CATSDLTGGPGETQYF. The J gene is TRBJ2-5, the V gene TRBV24-1; 8 bases are a match to TRBD2. This CDR3 region has 16 residues. J gave up 5 bases and V 3 bases, and 10 bases lay outside the gene matches. Germline V gives CDR1 KGHDR, CDR2 SFDVKD.

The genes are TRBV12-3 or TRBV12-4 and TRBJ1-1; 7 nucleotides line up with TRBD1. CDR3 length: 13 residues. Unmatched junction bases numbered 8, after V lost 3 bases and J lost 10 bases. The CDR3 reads CASSFHSSGGAFF. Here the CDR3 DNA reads TGTGCCAGCAGTTTTCATAGTTCAGGGGGAGCTTTCTTT.

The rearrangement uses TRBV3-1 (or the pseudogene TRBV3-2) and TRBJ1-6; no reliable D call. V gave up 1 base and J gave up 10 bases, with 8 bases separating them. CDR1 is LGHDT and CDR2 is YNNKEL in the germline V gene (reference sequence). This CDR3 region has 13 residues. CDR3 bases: TGTGCCAGCAGCCAAGGTGGGGAGTCACCCCTCCACTTT. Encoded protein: CASSQGGESPLHF.

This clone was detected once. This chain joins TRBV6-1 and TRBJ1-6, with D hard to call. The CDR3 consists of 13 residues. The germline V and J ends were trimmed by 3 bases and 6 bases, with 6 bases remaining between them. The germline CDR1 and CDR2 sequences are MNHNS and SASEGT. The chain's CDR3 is CASSEAVNSPLHF. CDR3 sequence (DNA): TGTGCCAGCAGTGAGGCCGTTAATTCACCCCTCCACTTT.

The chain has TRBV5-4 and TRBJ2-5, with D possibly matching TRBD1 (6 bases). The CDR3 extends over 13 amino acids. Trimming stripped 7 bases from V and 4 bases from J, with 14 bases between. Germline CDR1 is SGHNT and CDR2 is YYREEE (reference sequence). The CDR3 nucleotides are TGTGCCAGCTGGACAGTGGGTAGAGAGACCCAGTACTTC. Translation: CASWTVGRETQYF. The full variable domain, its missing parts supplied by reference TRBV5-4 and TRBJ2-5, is ETGVTQSPTHLIKTRGQQVTLRCSSQSGHNTVSWYQQALGQGPQFIFQYYREEENGRGNFPPRFSGLQFPNYSSELNVNALELDDSALYLCASWTVGRETQYFGPGTRLLVL.

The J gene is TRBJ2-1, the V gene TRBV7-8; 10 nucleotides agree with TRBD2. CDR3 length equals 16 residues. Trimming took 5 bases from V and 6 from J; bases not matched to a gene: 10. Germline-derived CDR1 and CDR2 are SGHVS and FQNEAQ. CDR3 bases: TGTGCCAGCAGCCCTAACAGCGGGGGGGATGTCAATGAGCAGTTCTTC. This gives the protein CASSPNSGGDVNEQFF.

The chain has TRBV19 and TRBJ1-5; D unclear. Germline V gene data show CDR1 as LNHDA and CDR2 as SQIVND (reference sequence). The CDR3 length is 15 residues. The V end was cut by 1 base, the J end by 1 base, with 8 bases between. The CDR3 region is CASSIGSGSNQPQHF. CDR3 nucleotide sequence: TGTGCCAGTAGTATAGGGTCGGGGAGCAATCAGCCCCAGCATTTT. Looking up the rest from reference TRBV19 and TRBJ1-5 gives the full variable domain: DGGITQSPKYLFRKEGQNVTLSCEQNLNHDAMYWYRQDPGQGLRLIYYSQIVNDFQKGDIAEGYSVSREKKESFPLTVTSAQKNPTAFYLCASSIGSGSNQPQHFGDGTRLSIL.

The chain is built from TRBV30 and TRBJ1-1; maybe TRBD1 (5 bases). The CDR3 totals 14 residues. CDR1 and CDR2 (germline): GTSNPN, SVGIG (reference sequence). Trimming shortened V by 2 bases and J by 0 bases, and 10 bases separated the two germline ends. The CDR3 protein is CAWSLRGMNTEAFF. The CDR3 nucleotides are TGTGCCTGGAGTCTCCGGGGGATGAACACTGAAGCTTTCTTT.

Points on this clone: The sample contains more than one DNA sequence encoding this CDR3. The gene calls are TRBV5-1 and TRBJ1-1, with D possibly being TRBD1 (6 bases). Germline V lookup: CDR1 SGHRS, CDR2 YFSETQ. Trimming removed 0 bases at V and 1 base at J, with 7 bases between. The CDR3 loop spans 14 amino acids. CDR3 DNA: TGCGCCAGCAGCTTGGTGACAGGGAACACTGAAGCTTTCTTT. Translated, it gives CASSLVTGNTEAFF.

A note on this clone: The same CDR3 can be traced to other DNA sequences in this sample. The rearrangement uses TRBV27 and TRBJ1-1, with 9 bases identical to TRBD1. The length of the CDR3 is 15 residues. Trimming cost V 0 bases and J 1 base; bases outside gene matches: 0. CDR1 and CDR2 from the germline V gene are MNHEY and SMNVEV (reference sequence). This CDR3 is CASSLSTGGNTEAFF. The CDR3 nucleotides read TGTGCCAGCAGTTTATCGACAGGGGGGAACACTGAAGCTTTCTTT.

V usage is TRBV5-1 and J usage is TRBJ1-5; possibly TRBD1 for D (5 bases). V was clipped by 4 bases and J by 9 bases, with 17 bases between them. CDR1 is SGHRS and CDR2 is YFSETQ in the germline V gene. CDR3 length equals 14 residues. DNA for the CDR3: TGCGCCAGCAGCCCGGATGACAGCTCTAGGCCCCAGCATTTT. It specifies CASSPDDSSRPQHF.

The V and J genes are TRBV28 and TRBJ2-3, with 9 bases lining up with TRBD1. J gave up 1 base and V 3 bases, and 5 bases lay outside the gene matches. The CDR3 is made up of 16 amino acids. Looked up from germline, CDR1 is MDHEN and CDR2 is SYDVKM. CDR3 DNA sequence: TGTGCCAGCAGTTTCTCTCGGACAGGGGGCACAGATACGCAGTATTTT. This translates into CASSFSRTGGTDTQYF.

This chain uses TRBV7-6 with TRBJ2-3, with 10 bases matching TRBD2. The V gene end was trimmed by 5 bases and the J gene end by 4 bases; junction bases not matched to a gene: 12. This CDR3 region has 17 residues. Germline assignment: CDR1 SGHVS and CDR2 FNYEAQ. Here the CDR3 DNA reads TGTGCCAGCAGCATGCTCCCGTCCAGCGGGGGGGCAGATACGCAGTATTTT. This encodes CASSMLPSSGGADTQYF.

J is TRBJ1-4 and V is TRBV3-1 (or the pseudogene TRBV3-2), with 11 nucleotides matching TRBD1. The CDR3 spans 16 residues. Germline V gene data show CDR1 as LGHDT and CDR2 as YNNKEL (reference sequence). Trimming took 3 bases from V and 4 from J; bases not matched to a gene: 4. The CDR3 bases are TGTGCCAGCAGCCAGACGGACAGGGGGCTTAATGAAAAACTGTTTTTT. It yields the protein CASSQTDRGLNEKLFF.

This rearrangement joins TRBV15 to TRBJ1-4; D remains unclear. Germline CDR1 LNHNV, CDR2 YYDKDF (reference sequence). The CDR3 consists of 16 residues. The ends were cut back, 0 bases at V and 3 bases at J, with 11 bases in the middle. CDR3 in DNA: TGTGCCACCAGCAGAGATCGGGTTGAGGCTAATGAAAAACTGTTTTTT. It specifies CATSRDRVEANEKLFF. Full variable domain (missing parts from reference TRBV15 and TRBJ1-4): DAMVIQNPRYQVTQFGKPVTLSCSQTLNHNVMYWYQQKSSQAPKLLFHYYDKDFNNEADTPDNFQSRRPNTSFCFLDIRSPGLGDTAMYLCATSRDRVEANEKLFFGSGTQLSVL.

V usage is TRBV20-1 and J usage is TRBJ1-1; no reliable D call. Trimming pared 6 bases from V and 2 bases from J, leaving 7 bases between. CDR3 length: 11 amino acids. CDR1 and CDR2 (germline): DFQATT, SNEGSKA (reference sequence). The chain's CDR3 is CSATHNTEAFF. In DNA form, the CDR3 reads TGCAGTGCCACACACAACACTGAAGCTTTCTTT.

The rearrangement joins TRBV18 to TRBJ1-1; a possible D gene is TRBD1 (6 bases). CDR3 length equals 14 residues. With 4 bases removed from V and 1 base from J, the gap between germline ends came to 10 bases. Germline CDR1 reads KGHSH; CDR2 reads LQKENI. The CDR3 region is CASSHGQSNTEAFF. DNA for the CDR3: TGTGCCAGCTCACACGGACAGTCGAACACTGAAGCTTTCTTT.

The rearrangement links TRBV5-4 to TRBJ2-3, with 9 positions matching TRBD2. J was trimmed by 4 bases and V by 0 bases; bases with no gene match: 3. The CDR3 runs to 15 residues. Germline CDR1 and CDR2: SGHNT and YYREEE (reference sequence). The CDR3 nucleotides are TGTGCCAGCAGCTTGGAGGCTAGCGGGGCAGATACGCAGTATTTT. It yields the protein CASSLEASGADTQYF.

In nucleotides, the CDR3 is TGTGCCAGCAGTCTCACAGGGTCCTCCTACGAGCAGTACGTC. Its protein product is CASSLTGSSYEQYV. This chain joins TRBV28 and TRBJ2-7, with a tentative D call TRBD1 (6 bases). Trimming removed 5 bases from V and 0 bases from J, with 11 bases in between. The CDR3 spans 14 residues. Germline values: CDR1 MDHEN, CDR2 SYDVKM.

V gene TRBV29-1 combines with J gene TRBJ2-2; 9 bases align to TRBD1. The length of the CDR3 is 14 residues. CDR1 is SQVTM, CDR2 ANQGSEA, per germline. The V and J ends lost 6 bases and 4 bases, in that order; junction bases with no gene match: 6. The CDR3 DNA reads TGCAGCGTGTGGACAGGGGTTATCACCGGGGAGCTGTTTTTT. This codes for CSVWTGVITGELFF.

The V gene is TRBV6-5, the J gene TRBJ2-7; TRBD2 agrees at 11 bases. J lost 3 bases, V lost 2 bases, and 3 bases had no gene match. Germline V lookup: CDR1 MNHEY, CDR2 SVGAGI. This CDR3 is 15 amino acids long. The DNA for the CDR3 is TGTGCCAGCAGTTACGGACTAGCGGGCCACTACGAGCAGTACGTC. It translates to CASSYGLAGHYEQYV.

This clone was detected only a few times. The CDR3 region is CASSLTGRGYGYTF. In nucleotides, the CDR3 is TGTGCCAGCAGTCTGACAGGGCGAGGCTATGGCTACACCTTC. The chain recombines TRBV28 with TRBJ1-2, with 7 bases that match TRBD1. This CDR3 has 14 residues. V was clipped by 5 bases and J by 4 bases; unmatched bases: 7. Germline CDR1 reads MDHEN; CDR2 reads SYDVKM.

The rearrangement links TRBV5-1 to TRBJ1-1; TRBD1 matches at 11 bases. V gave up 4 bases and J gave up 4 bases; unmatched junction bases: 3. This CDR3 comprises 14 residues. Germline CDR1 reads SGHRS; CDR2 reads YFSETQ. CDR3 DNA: TGCGCCAGCAGCAGGGACAGGGGGGCCACTGAAGCTTTCTTT. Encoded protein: CASSRDRGATEAFF.

CDR3 sequence: CATSDKSRGFTGELFF. DNA of the CDR3: TGTGCCACCAGTGATAAATCCAGGGGATTCACCGGGGAGCTGTTTTTT. The chain carries TRBV24-1 and TRBJ2-2, with D possibly TRBD1 on 6 matching bases. V was clipped by 3 bases and J by 4 bases, with 14 bases between them. Germline CDR1 KGHDR, CDR2 SFDVKD. This CDR3 is 16 amino acids long.

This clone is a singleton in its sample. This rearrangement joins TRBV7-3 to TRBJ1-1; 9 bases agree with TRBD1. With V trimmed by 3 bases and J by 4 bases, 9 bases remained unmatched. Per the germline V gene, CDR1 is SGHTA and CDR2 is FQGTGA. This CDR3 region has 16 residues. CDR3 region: CASSFAYRGQGTEAFF. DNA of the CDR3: TGTGCCAGCAGCTTCGCGTACAGGGGGCAAGGCACTGAAGCTTTCTTT.

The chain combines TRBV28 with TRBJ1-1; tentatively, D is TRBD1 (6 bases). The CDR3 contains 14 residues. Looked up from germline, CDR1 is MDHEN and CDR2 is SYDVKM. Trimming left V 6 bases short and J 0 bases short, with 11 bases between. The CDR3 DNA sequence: TGTGCCAGCAGCCGGGACAACATGAACACTGAAGCTTTCTTT. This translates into CASSRDNMNTEAFF.